The 30 T cell receptor beta chains presented below share a single source sample, sequenced in a study of OX40 agonist ivuxolimab in advanced cancers. TCRdb keeps only in-frame clones here, not all; method: immunoSEQ multiplex PCR. The sample records tens of thousands of clones, 75% to 85% being singletons. The source material was CD4+ or CD8+ T cells sorted from blood, sampled in a trial of the OX40 agonist ivuxolimab. The receptors come from an adult with an advanced solid tumor such as melanoma, head and neck, liver or kidney cancer.

This clone has more than one count but fewer than ten. The chain is built from TRBV30 and TRBJ2-2; 7 bases match TRBD2. The CDR3 is 14 residues long. Germline values: CDR1 GTSNPN, CDR2 SVGIG (reference sequence). J lost 1 base, V lost 4 bases, and 3 bases had no gene match. As DNA, the CDR3 is TGTGCCTGGACCCGCGGGAGGAACACCGGGGAGCTGTTTTTT. Amino acids: CAWTRGRNTGELFF.

The chain employs TRBV6-1 and TRBJ1-1, with D possibly TRBD1 on 5 matching bases. V was cut by 6 bases and J by 5 bases, with 13 bases left in between. Germline CDR1 is MNHNS and CDR2 is SASEGT. The length of the CDR3 is 13 residues. Here the CDR3 reads CASRFTGQTEAFF. The CDR3 nucleotides read TGTGCCAGCAGATTCACAGGACAAACTGAAGCTTTCTTT.

The chain carries TRBV7-9 and TRBJ1-1; TRBD1 is a possible D gene (6 bases). The V end lost 4 bases, the J end lost 5 bases, and 20 bases lay between the germline ends. In germline, CDR1 is SEHNR, CDR2 FQNEAQ (reference sequence). This CDR3 comprises 16 residues. The chain's CDR3 is CASSYPTPGALTEAFF. The DNA of the CDR3 is TGTGCCAGCAGCTACCCGACCCCGGGGGCTTTAACTGAAGCTTTCTTT.

The V call is TRBV7-6, the J call TRBJ2-2; no clear D. V shed 5 bases and J shed 6 bases, with 19 bases lying between them. The germline V gene encodes CDR1 SGHVS and CDR2 FNYEAQ. The CDR3 is 16 residues long. The CDR3 here is CASSRTTRGVAGELFF. CDR3 nucleotide sequence: TGTGCCAGCAGCCGTACAACGCGAGGTGTAGCCGGGGAGCTGTTTTTT.

V is TRBV5-1 and J is TRBJ2-7, with D tentatively TRBD2 (6 bases). Germline CDR1 and CDR2: SGHRS and YFSETQ. This CDR3 spans 13 amino acids. Between the trimmed V and J ends, which lost 0 bases and 3 bases, there was a span of 7 bases. The CDR3 is CASSLVADYEQYF. The CDR3 nucleotides read TGCGCCAGCAGCTTGGTAGCGGACTACGAGCAGTACTTC. Variable domain in full (rest from reference TRBV5-1 and TRBJ2-7): KAGVTQTPRYLIKTRGQQVTLSCSPISGHRSVSWYQQTPGQGLQFLFEYFSETQRNKGNFPGRFSGRQFSNSRSEMNVSTLELGDSALYLCASSLVADYEQYFGPGTRLTVT.

The chain recombines TRBV5-4 with TRBJ2-1; TRBD1 is a possible D gene (6 bases). Germline V CDR1 and CDR2: SGHNT, YYREEE (reference sequence). The CDR3 consists of 15 residues. Trimming left V 0 bases short and J 8 bases short, with 15 bases between. CDR3 DNA sequence: TGTGCCAGCAGCTTGGCCCCCCTACAGGGCTATGAGCAGTTCTTC. Protein sequence: CASSLAPLQGYEQFF. Filled out from reference TRBV5-4 and TRBJ2-1, the complete variable domain reads ETGVTQSPTHLIKTRGQQVTLRCSSQSGHNTVSWYQQALGQGPQFIFQYYREEENGRGNFPPRFSGLQFPNYSSELNVNALELDDSALYLCASSLAPLQGYEQFFGPGTRLTVL.

J is TRBJ2-7 and V is TRBV7-9; D assignment may be TRBD1 or TRBD2 (5 bases each). Trimming pared 5 bases from V and 2 bases from J, leaving 13 bases between. Germline assignment: CDR1 SEHNR and CDR2 FQNEAQ (reference sequence). CDR3 size: 14 residues. Written as DNA, the CDR3 is TGTGCCAGCAGCGCCCGGGGCACGGCCTACGAGCAGTACTTC. Translated: CASSARGTAYEQYF.

This chain joins TRBV5-1 and TRBJ2-5; 7 positions agree with TRBD2. V lost 0 bases and J lost 2; bases outside the gene matches: 13. CDR1 SGHRS and CDR2 YFSETQ come from the germline V gene. This CDR3 is 18 amino acids long. The DNA for the CDR3 is TGCGCCAGCAGCTTGGGTTACAGCGGGATACGGTGGCAAGAGACCCAGTACTTC. Translation: CASSLGYSGIRWQETQYF.

Only a few counts were recorded for this clone. The chain is built from TRBV7-9 and TRBJ2-2; the match to TRBD1 covers 9 bases. Looked up from germline, CDR1 is SEHNR and CDR2 is FQNEAQ (reference sequence). V was pared by 4 bases and J by 4 bases, with 4 bases of the junction left unmatched. CDR3 size: 15 residues. The CDR3 DNA follows: TGTGCCAGCAGCTCCACGACAGGGGGCACCGGGGAGCTGTTTTTT. Encoded protein: CASSSTTGGTGELFF.

CDR3 residues: CASSPQGRGTEAFF. As DNA, the CDR3 is TGTGCCAGCAGTCCACAGGGGCGGGGCACTGAAGCTTTCTTT. The chain employs TRBV6-1 and TRBJ1-1, with TRBD1 matching over 7 bases. With 5 bases clipped from V and 4 bases from J, the junction kept 7 bases outside the gene matches. In germline, CDR1 is MNHNS, CDR2 SASEGT. The CDR3 runs 14 residues.

This clone was seen a single time. J is TRBJ2-7 and V is TRBV5-1, with D perhaps TRBD2 (5 bases). Germline V gene sequence: CDR1 SGHRS, CDR2 YFSETQ. The CDR3 loop spans 13 amino acids. Trimming left V 4 bases short and J 4 bases short, with 12 bases between. As DNA, the CDR3 is TGCGCCAGCAGCCCTAGCATAGGTTACGAGCAGTACTTC. The encoded protein is CASSPSIGYEQYF.

The chain uses TRBV6-1 and TRBJ2-7, with D hard to call. The CDR3 contains 14 residues. Per the germline V gene, CDR1 is MNHNS and CDR2 is SASEGT. Trimming cost V 7 bases and J 2 bases, with 15 bases left between them. The CDR3 DNA reads as TGTGCCAGCACCCTTGGTGGGAATACCTACGAGCAGTACTTC. This sequence encodes CASTLGGNTYEQYF.

The rearrangement uses TRBV19 and TRBJ2-1; D is possibly TRBD2 (6 bases). V lost 0 bases and J 13 bases, leaving 13 bases between the germline ends. This CDR3 region has 13 residues. Germline V gives CDR1 LNHDA, CDR2 SQIVND (reference sequence). The CDR3 sequence is CASSIEVSGTQFF. The CDR3 region has the DNA TGTGCCAGTAGTATAGAAGTTAGCGGTACACAGTTCTTC.

V gene TRBV30 combines with J gene TRBJ1-4; D gene ambiguous. The V gene's germline CDR1 is GTSNPN and CDR2 SVGIG (reference sequence). CDR3 size: 11 residues. Deletions cut 5 bases from V and 3 bases from J, with 4 bases between. CDR3 region: CAWSPNEKLFF. In DNA form, the CDR3 reads TGTGCCTGGTCTCCTAATGAAAAACTGTTTTTT. The full variable domain, rest sourced from reference TRBV30 and TRBJ1-4, is SQTIHQWPATLVQPVGSPLSLECTVEGTSNPNLYWYRQAAGRGLQLLFYSVGIGQISSEVPQNLSASRPQDRQFILSSKKLLLSDSGFYLCAWSPNEKLFFGSGTQLSVL.

The V and J genes are TRBV28 and TRBJ2-1, with TRBD1 matching 8 bases. This CDR3 spans 16 amino acids. In germline, CDR1 is MDHEN, CDR2 SYDVKM. With 3 bases clipped from V and 5 bases from J, the junction kept 9 bases outside the gene matches. Here the CDR3 reads CASSFIPGQDNNEQFF. DNA of the CDR3: TGTGCCAGCAGTTTCATTCCGGGACAGGACAACAATGAGCAGTTCTTC.

The CDR3 reads CSAPGRYGYTF. In DNA, the CDR3 is TGCAGTGCTCCAGGGCGCTATGGCTACACCTTC. The V gene is TRBV20-1, the J gene TRBJ1-2; possible D gene TRBD1, 5 bases. The V gene lost 5 bases and the J gene lost 4 bases, with 8 bases spanning the gap. Per germline, CDR1 DFQATT and CDR2 SNEGSKA (reference sequence). The CDR3 has 11 amino acids.

The chain uses TRBV6-1 and TRBJ2-4; D tentatively fits TRBD1 or TRBD2 (5 bases each). The CDR3 extends over 15 amino acids. Between the trimmed V and J ends, which lost 3 bases and 8 bases, there was a span of 17 bases. Per germline, CDR1 MNHNS and CDR2 SASEGT. The CDR3 loop is CASSDPGTTIYIQYF. In DNA, the CDR3 is TGTGCCAGCAGTGACCCCGGGACCACTATTTACATTCAGTACTTC.

This clone was seen a single time. The chain is built from TRBV5-6 and TRBJ2-7; a weak D match, TRBD2 (6 bases). V lost 4 bases and J lost 6, with 14 bases in between. The CDR3 is 13 amino acids. Germline loops: CDR1 SGHDT, CDR2 YYEEEE. CDR3 loop: CASSRGIGVEQYF. The CDR3 DNA follows: TGTGCCAGCAGCCGGGGGATAGGGGTCGAGCAGTACTTC.

This clone was observed once. The V call is TRBV5-8, the J call TRBJ2-7; 7 bases fit TRBD1. The CDR3 runs to 16 residues. Germline lookup yields CDR1 SGHTS and CDR2 YDEGEE. The J segment lost 1 base and the V segment lost 0 bases, leaving 7 bases of the junction unmatched. In DNA form, the CDR3 reads TGTGCCAGCAGCTTGGCCCCAGGCAGGGGGTCCTACGAGCAGTACTTC. Encoded protein: CASSLAPGRGSYEQYF.

This clone was found once. This chain joins TRBV25-1 and TRBJ1-1; D is ambiguous. V was trimmed by 0 bases and J by 6 bases, leaving 8 bases between them. The CDR3 is 13 residues long. CDR1 MGHDK and CDR2 SYGVNS come from the germline V gene. CDR3 region: CASSEYTRAEAFF. The CDR3 DNA is TGTGCCAGCAGTGAATACACGCGAGCTGAAGCTTTCTTT.

The CDR3 DNA reads as TGCGCCAGCAGCTTGGCACCCGCGGGGGACTACGAGCAGTACTTC. Translated: CASSLAPAGDYEQYF. V gene TRBV5-1 combines with J gene TRBJ2-7, with 7 nucleotides matching TRBD2. Germline V gene data show CDR1 as SGHRS and CDR2 as YFSETQ. This CDR3 is built from 15 residues. The V segment lost 0 bases and the J segment 3 bases; nucleotides outside the gene matches: 6. Supplemented by reference TRBV5-1 and TRBJ2-7, the full variable domain reads KAGVTQTPRYLIKTRGQQVTLSCSPISGHRSVSWYQQTPGQGLQFLFEYFSETQRNKGNFPGRFSGRQFSNSRSEMNVSTLELGDSALYLCASSLAPAGDYEQYFGPGTRLTVT.

The rearrangement uses TRBV7-2 and TRBJ2-3, with D tentatively TRBD1 (6 bases). Trimming took off 1 base at V and 4 bases at J, with 12 bases between the two ends. The length of the CDR3 is 15 residues. CDR1 and CDR2 (germline): SGHTA, FQGNSA. The chain's CDR3 is CASSLVLQGADTQYF. CDR3 bases: TGTGCCAGCAGCTTAGTTTTACAGGGCGCAGATACGCAGTATTTT. Full variable domain (missing parts from reference TRBV7-2 and TRBJ2-3): GAGVSQSPSNKVTEKGKDVELRCDPISGHTALYWYRQSLGQGLEFLIYFQGNSAPDKSGLPSDRFSAERTGGSVSTLTIQRTQQEDSAVYLCASSLVLQGADTQYFGPGTRLTVL.

Note on this clone: At the DNA level, this CDR3 is encoded by other sequences in the same sample as well. This chain connects TRBV2 to TRBJ1-5; D is uncertain. Germline lookup yields CDR1 SNHLY and CDR2 FYNNEI. Trimming left V 4 bases short and J 1 base short, with 8 bases between. This CDR3 has 14 amino acids. CDR3 nucleotides: TGTGCCAGCAGTGGCCCGGGGAGCAATCAGCCCCAGCATTTT. This translates into CASSGPGSNQPQHF.

This clone was seen a single time. The chain joins TRBV9 to TRBJ1-1; D is perhaps TRBD1 (5 bases). This CDR3 is 14 amino acids long. The germline V gene encodes CDR1 SGDLS and CDR2 YYNGEE. V dropped 0 bases and J dropped 7 bases, with 13 bases sitting between them. CDR3 amino acids: CASSVGTGPYEAFF. CDR3 nucleotide sequence: TGTGCCAGCAGCGTAGGAACAGGACCATATGAAGCTTTCTTT. The full variable domain, rest sourced from reference TRBV9 and TRBJ1-1, is DSGVTQTPKHLITATGQRVTLRCSPRSGDLSVYWYQQSLDQGLQFLIQYYNGEERAKGNILERFSAQQFPDLHSELNLSSLELGDSALYFCASSVGTGPYEAFFGQGTRLTVV.

J is TRBJ1-1 and V is TRBV18, with no clear D. The CDR3 sequence is 14 residues long. V lost 3 bases and J 1 base, leaving 9 bases between the germline ends. Germline CDR1 reads KGHSH; CDR2 reads LQKENI. CDR3 sequence (DNA): TGTGCCAGCTCACCGAGGCAGCAGAACACTGAAGCTTTCTTT. Its protein product is CASSPRQQNTEAFF.

This clone turned up a few times. The CDR3 sequence is CASSPGLAGGETQYF. The DNA of the CDR3 is TGTGCCAGCAGCCCGGGACTAGCGGGCGGAGAGACCCAGTACTTC. This chain uses TRBV11-1 with TRBJ2-5, with 12 bases lining up with TRBD2. The CDR3 spans 15 residues. Per germline, CDR1 SGHAT and CDR2 FQDESV (reference sequence). V was pared by 5 bases and J by 4 bases, with 5 bases of the junction left unmatched.

The gene calls are TRBV7-2 and TRBJ2-3; D call uncertain. The CDR3 runs 15 residues. Deletions cut 0 bases from V and 0 bases from J, with 7 bases between. CDR1 is SGHTA and CDR2 is FQGNSA in the germline V gene. The CDR3: CASSLATGSTDTQYF. The CDR3 coding sequence is TGTGCCAGCAGCTTAGCTACGGGCAGCACAGATACGCAGTATTTT.

The genes are TRBV29-1 and TRBJ2-1; 7 nucleotides align to TRBD2. Germline V gene data show CDR1 as SQVTM and CDR2 as ANQGSEA. The CDR3 totals 15 residues. V was clipped by 5 bases and J by 0 bases; unmatched bases: 7. CDR3: CSVHGGGISYNEQFF. The CDR3 coding sequence is TGCAGCGTTCATGGGGGGGGGATCTCCTACAATGAGCAGTTCTTC.

This chain uses TRBV5-4 with TRBJ2-3; TRBD1 aligns across 8 bases. V was clipped by 4 bases and J by 7 bases; unmatched bases: 8. The CDR3 totals 14 residues. In germline, CDR1 is SGHNT, CDR2 YYREEE (reference sequence). The CDR3 loop is CASSRQGIRNTQYF. CDR3 coding DNA: TGTGCCAGCAGCAGACAGGGGATTCGAAATACGCAGTATTTT. Variable domain in full (rest from reference TRBV5-4 and TRBJ2-3): ETGVTQSPTHLIKTRGQQVTLRCSSQSGHNTVSWYQQALGQGPQFIFQYYREEENGRGNFPPRFSGLQFPNYSSELNVNALELDDSALYLCASSRQGIRNTQYFGPGTRLTVL.

The J gene is TRBJ2-1, the V gene TRBV7-2; TRBD2 agrees at 8 bases. From germline, CDR1 is SGHTA and CDR2 FQGNSA. The CDR3 contains 16 residues. Germline trimming cut 6 bases from V and 0 bases from J; bases unmatched to any gene: 7. The CDR3 protein is CASRSWGLGSYNEQFF. The DNA of the CDR3 is TGTGCCAGCAGATCGTGGGGACTAGGCTCCTACAATGAGCAGTTCTTC.